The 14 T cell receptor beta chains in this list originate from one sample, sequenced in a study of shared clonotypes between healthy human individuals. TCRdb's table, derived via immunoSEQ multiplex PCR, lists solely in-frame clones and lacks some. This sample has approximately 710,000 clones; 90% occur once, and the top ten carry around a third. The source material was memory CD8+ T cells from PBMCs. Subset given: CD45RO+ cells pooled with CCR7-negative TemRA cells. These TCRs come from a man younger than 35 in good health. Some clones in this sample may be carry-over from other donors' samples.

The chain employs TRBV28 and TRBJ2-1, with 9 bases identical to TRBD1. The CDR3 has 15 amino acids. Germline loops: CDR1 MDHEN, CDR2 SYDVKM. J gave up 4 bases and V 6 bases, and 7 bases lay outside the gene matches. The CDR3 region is CASSPGQGPYNEQFF. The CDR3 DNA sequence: TGTGCCAGCAGCCCCGGACAGGGGCCTTACAATGAGCAGTTCTTC.

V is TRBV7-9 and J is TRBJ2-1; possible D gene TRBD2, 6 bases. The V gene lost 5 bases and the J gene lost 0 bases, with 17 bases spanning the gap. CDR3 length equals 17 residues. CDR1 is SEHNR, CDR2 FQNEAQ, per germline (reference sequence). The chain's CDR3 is CASSPRLRESSYNEQFF. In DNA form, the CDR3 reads TGTGCCAGCAGCCCGCGTTTGCGGGAAAGCTCCTACAATGAGCAGTTCTTC.

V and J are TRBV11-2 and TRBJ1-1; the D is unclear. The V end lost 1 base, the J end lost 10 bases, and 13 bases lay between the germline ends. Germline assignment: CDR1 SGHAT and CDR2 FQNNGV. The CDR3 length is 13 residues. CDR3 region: CASSLGPSRRAFF. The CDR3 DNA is TGTGCCAGCAGCTTAGGGCCCTCCAGGCGAGCTTTCTTT.

In DNA form, the CDR3 reads TGTGCCAGTAGTATTCCGGGGCAGGGTGGAAAACTGTTTTTT. Encoded protein: CASSIPGQGGKLFF. The rearrangement joins TRBV19 to TRBJ1-4, with a tentative D call TRBD1 (5 bases). Germline CDR1 is LNHDA and CDR2 is SQIVND (reference sequence). The V end lost 3 bases, the J end lost 10 bases, and 15 bases lay between the germline ends. This CDR3 is 14 amino acids long.

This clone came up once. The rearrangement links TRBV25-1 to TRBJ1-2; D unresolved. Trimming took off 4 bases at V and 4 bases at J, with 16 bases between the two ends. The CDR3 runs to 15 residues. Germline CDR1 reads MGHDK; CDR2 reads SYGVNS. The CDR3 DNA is TGTGCCAGCAGTGGCTATACGGCGTCGATCTATGGCTACACCTTC. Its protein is CASSGYTASIYGYTF.

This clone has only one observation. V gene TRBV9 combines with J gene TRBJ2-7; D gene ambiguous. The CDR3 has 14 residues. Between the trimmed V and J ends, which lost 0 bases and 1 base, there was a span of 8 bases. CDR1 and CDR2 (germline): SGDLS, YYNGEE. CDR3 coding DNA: TGTGCCAGCAGCGTAGCAAGCCCTTCCTACGAGCAGTACTTC. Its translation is CASSVASPSYEQYF.

CDR3 protein: CASSLVMGSNQPQHF. The CDR3, as DNA: TGTGCCAGCAGTTTAGTTATGGGTAGCAATCAGCCCCAGCATTTT. J is TRBJ1-5 and V is TRBV28; D is unresolved. Germline CDR1 is MDHEN and CDR2 is SYDVKM. V was pared by 2 bases and J by 0 bases, with 8 bases between. This CDR3 comprises 15 residues.

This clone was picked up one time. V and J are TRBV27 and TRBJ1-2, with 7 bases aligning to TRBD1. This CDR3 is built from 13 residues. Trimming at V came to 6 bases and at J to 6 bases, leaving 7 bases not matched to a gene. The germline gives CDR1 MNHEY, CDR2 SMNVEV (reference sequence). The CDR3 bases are TGTGCCAGCAGCCGAGGGGGCTCAGATGGCTACACCTTC. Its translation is CASSRGGSDGYTF.

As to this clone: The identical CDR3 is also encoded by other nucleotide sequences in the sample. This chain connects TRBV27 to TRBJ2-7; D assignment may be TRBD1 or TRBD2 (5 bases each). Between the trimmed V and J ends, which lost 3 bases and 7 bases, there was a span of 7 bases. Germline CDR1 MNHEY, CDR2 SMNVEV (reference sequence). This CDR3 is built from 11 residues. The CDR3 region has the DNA TGTGCCAGCAGTTTTGGGGGAGAGCAGTACTTC. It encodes CASSFGGEQYF.

CDR3 bases: TGCAGCGTTGAGGAGGGAATCCGGTACACTGAAGCTTTCTTT. This translates into CSVEEGIRYTEAFF. The rearrangement joins TRBV29-1 to TRBJ1-1; D gene unclear. This CDR3 has 14 amino acids. Trimming took off 3 bases at V and 3 bases at J, with 14 bases between the two ends. Germline values: CDR1 SQVTM, CDR2 ANQGSEA.

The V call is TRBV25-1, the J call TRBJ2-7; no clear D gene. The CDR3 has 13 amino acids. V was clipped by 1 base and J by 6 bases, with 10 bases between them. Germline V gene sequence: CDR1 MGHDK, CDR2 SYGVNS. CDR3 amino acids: CASSEFLGREQYF. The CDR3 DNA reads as TGTGCCAGCAGTGAATTTCTCGGTCGCGAGCAGTACTTC.

The CDR3 region is CASRGPGRADTQYF. The CDR3, as DNA: TGTGCCAGCAGGGGACCGGGCCGGGCGGATACGCAGTATTTT. This rearrangement joins TRBV2 to TRBJ2-3, with D perhaps TRBD1 or TRBD2 (5 bases each). Germline lookup yields CDR1 SNHLY and CDR2 FYNNEI. With 6 bases removed from V and 6 bases from J, the gap between germline ends came to 16 bases. The CDR3 runs 14 residues.

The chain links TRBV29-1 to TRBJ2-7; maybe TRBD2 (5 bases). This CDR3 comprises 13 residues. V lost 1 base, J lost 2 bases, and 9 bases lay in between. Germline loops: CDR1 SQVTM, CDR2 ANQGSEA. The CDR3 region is CSVEGESPYEQYF. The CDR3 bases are TGCAGCGTTGAAGGGGAGAGCCCCTACGAGCAGTACTTC.

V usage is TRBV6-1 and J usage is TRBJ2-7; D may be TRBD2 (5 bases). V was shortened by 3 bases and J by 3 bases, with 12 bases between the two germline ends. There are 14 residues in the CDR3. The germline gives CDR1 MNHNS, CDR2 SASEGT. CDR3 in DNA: TGTGCCAGCAGTGACTTAAGAGGGAACTACGAGCAGTACTTC. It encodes CASSDLRGNYEQYF.